This entry concerns a single TCR beta chain. Using immunoSEQ multiplex PCR, the repertoire was profiled, and TCRdb retains in-frame clones only, with some absent. Of under 300,000 clones listed, 86% are singletons. The data stem from a study of cytomegalovirus exposure and HLA in healthy donors. The length of the CDR3 is 16 residues. In germline, CDR1 is MNHNS, CDR2 SASEGT. J lost 6 bases, V lost 2 bases, and 7 bases had no gene match. The source of this sequence is a young woman in good health and CMV-seropositive. Material for sequencing was PBMCs. The V gene is TRBV6-1, the J gene TRBJ2-6; 7 bases map to TRBD1. CDR3 DNA sequence: TGTGCCAGCAGTGAACCACAGGGGAGCGTGGCCAACGTCCTGACTTTC. It encodes CASSEPQGSVANVLTF.